The next 30 T cell receptor beta chains were all read from a single sample in a study of CD8+CD57+ T cells in acquired aplastic anemia. Individuals selected for sequencing had exhibited CD8+CD57+ cell expansion on flow cytometry. Genomic DNA provided the template from which TCR beta VDJ and CDR3 profiles were obtained. TCRdb reprocessed the reads via MiXCR and lists one record per CDR3 protein. The sample carries 150,000 to 200,000 distinct CDR3 sequences, around half recorded once. Input material: sorted CD4+, CD8+, or CD8+CD57+ T cells (not recorded which) from PBMCs. The receptor source for this set is a human donor with aplastic anemia.

This clonotype came up many times. The chain couples TRBV12-3 or TRBV12-4 to TRBJ2-7; 10 positions agree with TRBD2. The CDR3 is 16 residues long. The trim removed 7 bases at V and 3 bases at J, leaving 12 bases unmatched. CDR3 DNA sequence: TGTGCCAGCACTTACTTAGCGGGAGGAACCAGCTACGAGCAGTACTTC. It codes for CASTYLAGGTSYEQYF.

For this clonotype: A much bigger clone sits one base away, suggesting this may be a read error. The V call is TRBV27, the J call TRBJ2-7; D is perhaps TRBD1 (5 bases). The CDR3 loop spans 13 amino acids. Germline-derived CDR1 and CDR2 are MNHEY and SMNVEV (reference sequence). V was clipped by 5 bases and J by 5 bases, with 13 bases between them. The CDR3 protein is CASSNGAGHEQYF. For the CDR3, the DNA is TGTGCCAGCAGTAATGGGGCAGGCCACGAGCAGTACTTC.

Comments on this clonotype: One base away lies a much larger clone, so this may be a sequencing read error. J is TRBJ2-2 and V is TRBV5-1; D remains unclear. The CDR3 is 16 amino acids. From germline, CDR1 is SGHRS and CDR2 YFSETQ. The CDR3 DNA is TGCGCCGGCAGCTTTATACAGTCTAGAGTTTCCGGGGAGCTGTTTTTT. The encoded protein is CAGSFIQSRVSGELFF.

This chain joins TRBV7-2 and TRBJ1-4; tentatively, D is TRBD1 (6 bases). CDR3 length equals 15 residues. The V gene's germline CDR1 is SGHTA and CDR2 FQGNSA. Trimming shortened V by 3 bases and J by 0 bases, and 8 bases separated the two germline ends. The chain's CDR3 is CASSLRGATNEKLFF. CDR3 nucleotide sequence: TGTGCCAGCAGCTTGAGGGGGGCAACTAATGAAAAACTGTTTTTT. Filled out from reference TRBV7-2 and TRBJ1-4, the complete variable domain reads GAGVSQSPSNKVTEKGKDVELRCDPISGHTALYWYRQSLGQGLEFLIYFQGNSAPDKSGLPSDRFSAERTGGSVSTLTIQRTQQEDSAVYLCASSLRGATNEKLFFGSGTQLSVL.

The J gene is TRBJ1-1, the V gene TRBV19, with D unresolved. Germline V gene lookup returns CDR1 LNHDA and CDR2 SQIVND (reference sequence). V was shortened by 7 bases and J by 3 bases, with 15 bases between the two germline ends. This CDR3 is built from 14 residues. The CDR3 sequence: CASTPTEGYTEAFF. The CDR3 DNA follows: TGTGCCAGTACCCCCACCGAGGGTTACACTGAAGCTTTCTTT.

The table lists this clonotype with many counts. The chain combines TRBV24-1 with TRBJ1-1, with 8 bases matching TRBD1. The CDR3 is 17 amino acids. CDR1 and CDR2 from the germline V gene are KGHDR and SFDVKD. The ends lost 2 bases at V and 4 bases at J; junction bases unmatched: 11. The CDR3 loop is CATSDSQTGVGSTEAFF. CDR3 bases: TGTGCCACCAGTGATTCCCAGACAGGGGTTGGGAGCACTGAAGCTTTCTTT.

The chain links TRBV18 to TRBJ2-7; possibly TRBD1 for D (5 bases). V gave up 5 bases and J gave up 0 bases, with 14 bases separating them. This CDR3 has 15 amino acids. Germline V gene sequence: CDR1 KGHSH, CDR2 LQKENI. Here the CDR3 DNA reads TGTGCCAGCTCATTTGGGGCGGACAACTCCTACGAGCAGTACTTC. This sequence encodes CASSFGADNSYEQYF.

The chain uses TRBV9 and TRBJ2-1, with D possibly matching TRBD1 (6 bases). This CDR3 is 14 amino acids long. The V and J ends lost 3 bases and 8 bases respectively, with 15 bases between them. Germline values: CDR1 SGDLS, CDR2 YYNGEE. This CDR3 is CASSDPGTHDEQFF. The CDR3 DNA reads TGTGCCAGCAGCGACCCCGGGACACACGATGAGCAGTTCTTC.

This clonotype was recorded only once. The chain combines TRBV7-8 with TRBJ1-3; D is ambiguous. The ends were cut back, 2 bases at V and 4 bases at J, with 18 bases in the middle. Germline CDR1 reads SGHVS; CDR2 reads FQNEAQ. The CDR3 runs to 17 residues. The CDR3 is CASSLYRAVSDGNTIYF. The CDR3, as DNA: TGTGCCAGCAGCTTATATCGAGCGGTGTCTGACGGAAACACCATATATTTT.

This clonotype was observed at least ten times. The chain combines TRBV19 with TRBJ2-2, with 9 positions matching TRBD1. CDR1 and CDR2 (germline): LNHDA, SQIVND (reference sequence). V lost 5 bases, J lost 1 base, and 2 bases stayed unmatched. CDR3 length: 15 residues. CDR3 in amino acids: CASSLGQGNTGELFF. The CDR3 DNA reads as TGTGCCAGTAGTCTGGGACAGGGGAACACCGGGGAGCTGTTTTTT.

The table lists this clonotype with many counts. V gene TRBV2 combines with J gene TRBJ2-7, with D tentatively TRBD1 or TRBD2 (5 bases each). The CDR3 is 12 residues long. The ends were cut back, 3 bases at V and 5 bases at J, with 8 bases in the middle. CDR1 SNHLY and CDR2 FYNNEI come from the germline V gene. CDR3 in amino acids: CASSEGVHEQYF. CDR3 sequence (DNA): TGTGCCAGCAGTGAGGGGGTCCACGAGCAGTACTTC.

The chain employs TRBV7-2 and TRBJ2-7, with D maybe TRBD2 (5 bases). Germline CDR1 is SGHTA and CDR2 is FQGNSA. With 5 bases removed from V and 6 bases from J, the gap between germline ends came to 14 bases. This CDR3 has 13 residues. The CDR3 region is CASSPAGVSEQYF. CDR3 nucleotides: TGTGCCAGCAGCCCGGCGGGTGTCTCCGAGCAGTACTTC. Together with reference TRBV7-2 and TRBJ2-7, the CDR3 gives the full variable domain: GAGVSQSPSNKVTEKGKDVELRCDPISGHTALYWYRQSLGQGLEFLIYFQGNSAPDKSGLPSDRFSAERTGGSVSTLTIQRTQQEDSAVYLCASSPAGVSEQYFGPGTRLTVT.

This clonotype was seen many times. This rearrangement joins TRBV6-2 or TRBV6-3 to TRBJ2-7; D call uncertain. Trimming removed 7 bases at V and 0 bases at J, with 7 bases between. The CDR3 runs to 12 residues. Per germline, CDR1 MNHEY and CDR2 SVGEGT. CDR3 DNA: TGTGCCAGCACCCCGTCCTCCTACGAGCAGTACTTC. Translation: CASTPSSYEQYF.

This clonotype appeared a few times. The CDR3 region is CASTMTSGITHEQYF. DNA of the CDR3: TGTGCCAGCACCATGACTAGCGGGATCACGCACGAGCAGTACTTC. V gene TRBV12-3 or TRBV12-4 combines with J gene TRBJ2-7; 11 nucleotides match TRBD2. Unmatched junction bases numbered 10, after V lost 7 bases and J lost 5 bases. The CDR3 consists of 15 residues.

Concerning this clonotype itself: A read error is possible here, since a much larger clone lies one base away. The chain uses TRBV20-1 and TRBJ2-3; TRBD1 or TRBD2 may be the D gene (5 bases each). Germline loops: CDR1 DFQATT, CDR2 SNEGSKA (reference sequence). The CDR3 loop spans 15 amino acids. For the CDR3, the DNA is TGCAGAGCTATGTCGGGGCCCAGAGGCACAGATACGCAGTATTTT. It codes for CRAMSGPRGTDTQYF.

This clonotype was detected only once. V and J are TRBV10-3 and TRBJ1-1; D is undetermined. V was cut by 10 bases and J by 4 bases, with 16 bases left in between. CDR3 length: 13 residues. Germline V CDR1 and CDR2: ENHRY, SYGVKD. The CDR3 loop is CATGVREGTEAFF. DNA for the CDR3: TGTGCCACCGGGGTCCGCGAGGGCACTGAAGCTTTCTTT.

Turning to this clonotype: A read error is possible here, since a much larger clone lies one base away. J is TRBJ2-5 and V is TRBV5-1, with D unclear. The CDR3 extends over 12 amino acids. Trimming pared 3 bases from V and 4 bases from J, leaving 7 bases between. CDR1 and CDR2 (germline): SGHRS, YFSETQ. This chain's CDR3 is CASSSERETQYF. The CDR3 bases are TGCGCCAGCAGCTCGGAACGAGAGACCCAGTACTTC.

This clonotype has a count of ten or more. The J gene is TRBJ1-4, the V gene TRBV19; D ambiguous. V lost 2 bases, J lost 4 bases, and 8 bases lay in between. The CDR3 is 14 amino acids. Germline lookup yields CDR1 LNHDA and CDR2 SQIVND (reference sequence). The CDR3 region is CASSIRQVNEKLFF. Written as DNA, the CDR3 is TGTGCCAGTAGTATACGGCAGGTTAATGAAAAACTGTTTTTT.

The gene calls are TRBV29-1 and TRBJ2-5; TRBD1 agrees at 10 bases. The V gene end was trimmed by 3 bases and the J gene end by 9 bases; junction bases not matched to a gene: 4. Germline lookup yields CDR1 SQVTM and CDR2 ANQGSEA. The CDR3 extends over 12 amino acids. DNA for the CDR3: TGCAGCGTTGACAGACAGGGGGCGGCCCAGTACTTC. It translates to CSVDRQGAAQYF.

The rearrangement joins TRBV13 to TRBJ2-7; 10 positions match TRBD1. The CDR3 runs to 20 residues. CDR1 PRHDT and CDR2 FYEKMQ come from the germline V gene (reference sequence). Losses at the gene ends were 5 bases for V and 5 bases for J; bases not matched to a gene: 24. The CDR3, as DNA: TGTGCCAGCAGCCCCTTGACAGGGGGCGGCCGGAGGGGTAGCAACCACGAGCAGTACTTC. This sequence encodes CASSPLTGGGRRGSNHEQYF.

The gene calls are TRBV10-1 and TRBJ1-1, with a tentative D call TRBD1 (6 bases). The CDR3 has 14 amino acids. V was pared by 6 bases and J by 1 base, with 12 bases between. Germline values: CDR1 WNHNN, CDR2 SYGVQD (reference sequence). As DNA, the CDR3 is TGCGCCAGCAGCACGGGACAACAGAACACTGAAGCTTTCTTT. Its translation is CASSTGQQNTEAFF.

The CDR3 DNA reads as TGTGCCATCAGGTTGGGCCCAGAAAACTATGGCTACACCTTC. It specifies CAIRLGPENYGYTF. The chain is built from TRBV10-3 and TRBJ1-2; no clear D gene. The germline CDR1 and CDR2 sequences are ENHRY and SYGVKD. The CDR3 spans 14 residues. V was shortened by 6 bases and J by 2 bases, with 13 bases between the two germline ends.

V gene TRBV7-2 combines with J gene TRBJ1-2, with 8 bases identical to TRBD1. Trimming cost V 6 bases and J 4 bases; bases outside gene matches: 4. The CDR3 loop spans 13 amino acids. From germline, CDR1 is SGHTA and CDR2 FQGNSA. CDR3 in DNA: TGTGCCAGCAGTCCGGGACAGGTCTATGGCTACACCTTC. It encodes CASSPGQVYGYTF.

Concerning this clonotype: Since a much larger clone is just one base distant, this may be a read error. V is TRBV5-1 and J is TRBJ2-3; TRBD2 matches at 10 bases. This CDR3 spans 15 amino acids. CDR1 is SGHRS, CDR2 YFSETQ, per germline. CDR3 sequence: CASSLVAGGQDTQCF. The DNA of the CDR3 is TGCGCCAGCAGCTTGGTAGCGGGAGGACAAGATACGCAGTGTTTT.

As regards this clonotype: A much larger clone sits a single nucleotide away, making a read error possible. The rearrangement links TRBV3-1 to TRBJ1-6, with D uncertain. CDR1 and CDR2 (germline): LGHDT, YNNKEL (reference sequence). The CDR3 is 13 amino acids. The CDR3 loop reads CASSVKDNSPPHF. The CDR3 DNA reads TGTGCCAGCAGCGTAAAGGATAATTCACCCCCCCACTTT.

The V and J genes are TRBV6-2 or TRBV6-3 and TRBJ2-7, with D perhaps TRBD2 (6 bases). The V and J ends lost 5 bases and 0 bases respectively, with 8 bases between them. The CDR3 spans 13 residues. Germline assignment: CDR1 MNHEY and CDR2 SVGEGT. Here the CDR3 reads CASSGLSSYEQYV. The CDR3 nucleotides read TGTGCCAGCAGTGGACTATCCTCCTACGAGCAGTACGTC.

This clonotype was seen more than once but under ten times. This chain joins TRBV25-1 and TRBJ1-1; a weak D match, TRBD1 (6 bases). Trimming removed 1 base at V and 7 bases at J, with 13 bases between. The CDR3 consists of 14 residues. Germline V lookup: CDR1 MGHDK, CDR2 SYGVNS. The CDR3 DNA sequence: TGTGCCAGCAGTGAATCCCGGGGGCTAGGTGAAGCTTTCTTT. This sequence encodes CASSESRGLGEAFF.

This chain joins TRBV10-1 and TRBJ1-6; tentative D call: TRBD1 (5 bases). Germline lookup yields CDR1 WNHNN and CDR2 SYGVQD (reference sequence). V lost 6 bases, J lost 7 bases, and 16 bases lay in between. There are 15 residues in the CDR3. The CDR3 DNA reads as TGCGCCAGCAGCTTGGGCTGGGACGGGAATTCACCCCTCCACTTT. It yields the protein CASSLGWDGNSPLHF.

For this clonotype: The CDR3 end shows no conserved phenylalanine or tryptophan, and so a read error is likely. The V gene is TRBV2, the J gene TRBJ2-6; unclear D gene. This CDR3 has 15 amino acids. Deletions cut 10 bases from V and 0 bases from J, with 13 bases between. CDR1 is SNHLY and CDR2 is FYNNEI in the germline V gene. The CDR3 spells CATSPLDSGANVLTP. The CDR3 DNA follows: TGTGCCACCTCTCCTCTAGACTCTGGGGCCAACGTCCTGACTCCA.

This chain connects TRBV11-2 to TRBJ1-5, with D possibly being TRBD1 (6 bases). The germline CDR1 and CDR2 sequences are SGHAT and FQNNGV. The CDR3 runs 13 residues. V lost 6 bases and J lost 6, with 12 bases in between. The chain's CDR3 is CASSYRESQPQHF. The CDR3 DNA sequence: TGTGCCAGCAGTTACAGGGAGAGTCAGCCCCAGCATTTT. Based on the CDR3 plus reference TRBV11-2 and TRBJ1-5, the full variable domain is EAGVAQSPRYKIIEKRQSVAFWCNPISGHATLYWYQQILGQGPKLLIQFQNNGVVDDSQLPKDRFSAERLKGVDSTLKIQPAKLEDSAVYLCASSYRESQPQHFGDGTRLSIL.